The 3 T cell receptor beta chains reported below all come from one sample, sequenced in a study of T cell responses to AZD1222 COVID-19 vaccine. Some clones are missing from TCRdb's copy, which holds only in-frame ones; the method was immunoSEQ multiplex PCR. The sample lists 90,000 to 150,000 clones, roughly 90% occurring once. Source: peripheral blood, taken 28 days after the second AZD1222 dose. The receptor set was obtained from an adult who received the AZD1222 COVID-19 vaccine.

V and J are TRBV7-8 and TRBJ1-6, with a weak D call TRBD1 (5 bases). This CDR3 is built from 14 residues. CDR1 SGHVS and CDR2 FQNEAQ come from the germline V gene. V shed 5 bases and J shed 6 bases, with 11 bases lying between them. The CDR3 protein is CASSTQVLNSPLHF. The CDR3 DNA is TGTGCCAGCAGCACACAGGTTCTTAATTCACCCCTCCACTTT. Looking up the rest from reference TRBV7-8 and TRBJ1-6 gives the full variable domain: GAGVSQSPRYKVAKRGQDVALRCDPISGHVSLFWYQQALGQGPEFLTYFQNEAQLDKSGLPSDRFFAERPEGSVSTLKIQRTQQEDSAVYLCASSTQVLNSPLHFGNGTRLTVT.

This clone was found once. The chain couples TRBV27 to TRBJ1-6; D might be TRBD1 (5 bases). V lost 5 bases and J lost 9, with 11 bases in between. This CDR3 contains 13 residues. Per germline, CDR1 MNHEY and CDR2 SMNVEV (reference sequence). CDR3 in amino acids: CASSPSGRSPLHF. The CDR3 bases are TGTGCCAGCAGTCCCTCGGGGCGTTCACCCCTCCACTTT.

The genes are TRBV11-3 and TRBJ1-1; 8 bases are shared with TRBD1. J was trimmed by 6 bases and V by 0 bases; bases with no gene match: 3. This CDR3 spans 14 amino acids. Germline lookup yields CDR1 SGHNT and CDR2 YENEEA. CDR3 DNA: TGTGCCAGCAGCTTAGATTCACAGGGGGCTGAAGCTTTCTTT. Its translation: CASSLDSQGAEAFF.